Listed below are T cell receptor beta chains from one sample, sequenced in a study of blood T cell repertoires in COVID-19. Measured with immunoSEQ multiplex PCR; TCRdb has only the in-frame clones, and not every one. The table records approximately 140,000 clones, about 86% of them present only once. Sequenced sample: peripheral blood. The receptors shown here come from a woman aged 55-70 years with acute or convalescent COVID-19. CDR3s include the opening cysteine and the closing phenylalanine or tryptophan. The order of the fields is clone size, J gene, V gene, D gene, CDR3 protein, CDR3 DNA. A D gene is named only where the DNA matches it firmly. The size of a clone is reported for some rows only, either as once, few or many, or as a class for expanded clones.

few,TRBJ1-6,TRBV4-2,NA,CASSQVLMGSSPLHF,TGTGCCAGCAGCCAGGTATTAATGGGTAGCTCACCCCTCCACTTT
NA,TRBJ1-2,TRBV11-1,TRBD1,CASSTGTENGYTF,TGTGCCAGCAGCACTGGGACAGAAAATGGCTACACCTTC
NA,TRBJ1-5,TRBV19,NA,CASSISRLGGQPQHF,TGTGCCAGTAGTATTAGCCGACTGGGGGGACAGCCCCAGCATTTT
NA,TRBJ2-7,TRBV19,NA,CASDEGGPAYEQYF,TGTGCCAGTGATGAGGGGGGGCCGGCCTACGAGCAGTACTTC
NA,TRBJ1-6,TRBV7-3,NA,CASSLRHQGGGSPLHF,TGTGCCAGCAGCTTAAGGCACCAGGGCGGTGGTTCACCCCTCCACTTT
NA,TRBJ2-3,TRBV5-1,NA,CASTSEIQGPDTQYF,TGCGCCAGCACCTCAGAAATACAGGGTCCAGATACGCAGTATTTT
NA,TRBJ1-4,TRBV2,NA,CASILDSAHEKLFF,TGTGCCAGCATCCTGGACAGTGCCCACGAAAAACTGTTTTTT
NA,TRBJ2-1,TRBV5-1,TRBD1,CASSLGITPGQLYNEQFF,TGCGCCAGCAGCTTGGGGATTACACCGGGACAGCTCTACAATGAGCAGTTCTTC
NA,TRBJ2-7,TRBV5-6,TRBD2,CASSSSGAYSYEQYF,TGTGCCAGCAGCTCCAGCGGGGCCTACTCCTACGAGCAGTACTTC
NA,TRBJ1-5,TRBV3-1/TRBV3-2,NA,CASSQAPNQPQHF,TGTGCCAGCAGCCAAGCTCCTAATCAGCCCCAGCATTTT
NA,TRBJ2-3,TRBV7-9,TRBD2,CASSSGLAGGSFRDTQYF,TGTGCCAGCAGCTCAGGACTAGCGGGGGGGTCTTTTCGAGATACGCAGTATTTT
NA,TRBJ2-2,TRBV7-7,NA,CASSLGRGGELFF,TGTGCTAGCAGCTTAGGCAGGGGAGGGGAGCTGTTTTTT
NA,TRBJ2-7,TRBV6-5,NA,CASSYSAEGYEQYF,TGTGCCAGCAGTTATAGTGCAGAGGGCTACGAGCAGTACTTC
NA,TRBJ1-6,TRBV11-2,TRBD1,CASSLERTGGSYNSPLHF,TGTGCCAGCAGCTTAGAGAGGACAGGGGGATCCTATAATTCACCCCTCCACTTT
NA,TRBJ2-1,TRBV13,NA,CASSGGYEGRYNEQFF,TGTGCCAGCAGCGGAGGATATGAGGGCCGCTACAATGAGCAGTTCTTC
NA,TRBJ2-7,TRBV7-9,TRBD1,CASSLDTGGRNEQYF,TGTGCCAGCAGCTTAGATACAGGGGGGAGGAACGAGCAGTACTTC
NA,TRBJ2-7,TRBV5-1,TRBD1,CASSLGGQWEQYF,TGCGCCAGCAGCTTGGGGGGACAGTGGGAGCAGTACTTC
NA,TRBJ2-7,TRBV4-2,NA,CASSQERGLSSYEQYF,TGTGCCAGCAGCCAAGAGCGGGGCCTAAGCTCCTACGAGCAGTACTTC
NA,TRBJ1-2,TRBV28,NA,CASRAVLRDGYTF,TGTGCCAGCAGGGCCGTGCTCCGGGATGGCTACACCTTC